These T cell receptor beta chains were read from a single sample in a study of blood T cell repertoires in COVID-19. Method: immunoSEQ multiplex PCR; TCRdb's copy keeps in-frame clones and lacks some. The sample includes about 190,000 clones, 84% of them seen just once. Sequenced input: peripheral blood. Every receptor here comes from a woman between 65 and 79 years old with active or convalescent COVID-19. Both conserved end residues are part of each CDR3. Fields, in order: V gene, clone size, D gene, J gene, CDR3 DNA, CDR3 protein. The D gene is left open where the match is weak. Clone size, where shown, is once, few, many, or a class for clones that have expanded.

>TRBV21-1|NA|NA|TRBJ2-3
TGTGCCAGCAGCAACCCTAATGGGGCGACGTCTTCTAGCACAGATACGCAGTATTTT
CASSNPNGATSSSTDTQYF
>TRBV18|NA|TRBD2|TRBJ2-1
TGTGCCAGCTCACCCGGCTGGACTAGTGGGAGGGATACCTACAATGAGCAGTTCTTC
CASSPGWTSGRDTYNEQFF
>TRBV6-5|NA|NA|TRBJ2-7
TGTGCCAGCAGCCTAAACTTGTACGAGCAGTACTTC
CASSLNLYEQYF
>TRBV5-1|NA|TRBD1|TRBJ1-2
TGCGCCAGCAGCTTAGTGACAGGGGTCTACACCTTC
CASSLVTGVYTF
>TRBV27|once|TRBD1|TRBJ1-4
TGTGCCAGCGGAACGACAGGGGAAGGTGAAAAACTGTTTTTT
CASGTTGEGEKLFF
>TRBV28|NA|NA|TRBJ2-1
TGTGCCAGCAGTTTATGGACAGCTTCCTACAATGAGCAGTTCTTC
CASSLWTASYNEQFF
>TRBV9|NA|NA|TRBJ2-2
TGTGCCAGCAGCCCAACAGGGACGGGCGGGGAGCTGTTTTTT
CASSPTGTGGELFF
>TRBV18|few|NA|TRBJ1-2
TGTGCCAGCTCACCGGTGGACAGCCTTTATGGCTACACCTTC
CASSPVDSLYGYTF
>TRBV4-1|once|TRBD2|TRBJ2-1
TGCGCCAGCAGCCTGAGGGGACTAGCGGGAGCAAATGAGCAGTTCTTC
CASSLRGLAGANEQFF
>TRBV28|NA|TRBD1|TRBJ1-5
TGTGCCAGCAGTTTGTCTGGACAGGGAGACAATCAGCCCCAGCATTTT
CASSLSGQGDNQPQHF
>TRBV3-1/TRBV3-2|NA|TRBD1|TRBJ1-2
TGTGCCAGCAGCCATGGGGCAGGGGGAGGCTACACCTTC
CASSHGAGGGYTF
>TRBV19|NA|NA|TRBJ1-5
TGTGCCAGTAGTAACAGGATTAGCAATCAGCCCCAGCATTTT
CASSNRISNQPQHF
>TRBV6-6|NA|TRBD1|TRBJ2-7
TGTGCCAGCAGTCACCAGGGGGCCGGGTCCTACGAGCAGTACTTC
CASSHQGAGSYEQYF
>TRBV5-1|once|NA|TRBJ2-3
TGCGCCAGCAGCCCCTCCCGAGGGACTTCTAGCACAGATACGCAGTATTTT
CASSPSRGTSSTDTQYF
>TRBV6-5|NA|NA|TRBJ2-1
TGTGCCAGCAGTCCCCGTACAAATGAGCAGTTCTTC
CASSPRTNEQFF
>TRBV7-8|NA|NA|TRBJ2-3
TGTGCCAGCAGCTTATCAGGGGTTAGCACAGATACGCAGTATTTT
CASSLSGVSTDTQYF
>TRBV28|NA|NA|TRBJ2-2
TGTGCCAGCAGTTTCCAGCGGGTCACCGGGGAGCTGTTTTTT
CASSFQRVTGELFF
>TRBV24-1|NA|NA|TRBJ2-7
TGTGCCACCAGTGATACCACAGGACCCACTGCGGGAGAGCAGTACTTC
CATSDTTGPTAGEQYF
>TRBV5-4|NA|NA|TRBJ1-2
TGTGCCAGCAGCTTGGCCGGTCCGGGGGTTGGCTACACCTTC
CASSLAGPGVGYTF
>TRBV19|NA|NA|TRBJ2-3
TGTGCCAGTACCAAGACTGGGTTCACAGATACGCAGTATTTT
CASTKTGFTDTQYF
>TRBV11-1|NA|NA|TRBJ2-1
TGTGCCAGCAGATATCGGAGAACGGATGAGCAGTTCTTC
CASRYRRTDEQFF
>TRBV11-3|NA|TRBD1|TRBJ1-4
TGTGCCAGCAGCTTTGGACAGGGGACTAATGAAAAACTGTTTTTT
CASSFGQGTNEKLFF
>TRBV18|NA|TRBD1|TRBJ1-1
TGTGCCAGCTCCTTGCAGGGGGTTGAAGCTTTCTTT
CASSLQGVEAFF
>TRBV28|NA|TRBD1|TRBJ2-5
TGTGCCAGCCAAACTAAGGACAGGGGCAGGGAGACCCAGTACTTC
CASQTKDRGRETQYF